One and the same sample provided the 3 T cell receptor beta chains below, sequenced in a study of HIV-infected patients and healthy controls. About 480 ng RNA was reverse transcribed with alpha and beta constant-region primers. Each of the alpha and beta chains got its own library through chain-specific third strand synthesis with indices. One entry per CDR3 protein, called by TCRdb with MiXCR from the 5' RACE reads. The sample shows some 25,000 distinct CDR3 sequences, 8.5% of them seen only once. The repertoire came from unfractionated whole blood and reflected all unsorted peripheral T cells. Source material: blood. The receptors here all came from an adult in good health.

This clonotype was detected only a few times. V usage is TRBV28 and J usage is TRBJ2-3, with D possibly TRBD1 on 5 matching bases. V lost 6 bases and J 3 bases, leaving 22 bases between the germline ends. The CDR3 is made up of 17 amino acids. CDR1 and CDR2 (germline): MDHEN, SYDVKM. CDR3 loop: CASSSFLLLQGTDTQYF. The CDR3 DNA sequence: TGTGCCAGCAGCTCCTTCTTGCTTCTTCAGGGTACAGATACGCAGTATTTT.

This clonotype was seen many times. The rearrangement links TRBV3-1 to TRBJ1-5, with D possibly TRBD1 on 5 matching bases. The V end lost 1 base, the J end lost 8 bases, and 12 bases lay between the germline ends. CDR3 length equals 14 residues. CDR1 and CDR2 from the germline V gene are LGHDT and YNNKEL (reference sequence). CDR3 in amino acids: CASSQVAREEPQHF. The CDR3 DNA is TGTGCCAGCAGCCAAGTGGCCAGGGAGGAGCCCCAGCATTTT.

This clonotype turned up a few times. The V and J genes are TRBV7-9 and TRBJ2-1, with TRBD2 as a possible D gene (5 bases). Deletions cut 2 bases from V and 4 bases from J, with 15 bases between. Germline CDR1 reads SEHNR; CDR2 reads FQNEAQ (reference sequence). This CDR3 has 16 amino acids. The CDR3 spells CASSLSLSGGYNEQFF. The CDR3 region has the DNA TGTGCCAGCAGCTTAAGTCTGAGCGGAGGTTACAATGAGCAGTTCTTC.